The 29 T cell receptor beta chains reported below all come from one sample, sequenced in a study of cytomegalovirus exposure and HLA in healthy donors. This PCR relied on a set of 60 Vbeta primers and 13 Jbeta primers. The data were produced by immunoSEQ multiplex PCR, yet TCRdb's version contains in-frame clones alone and is incomplete. The profile shows about 170,000 clones, approximately 80% of them singletons. The sample was PBMCs. The source of these receptors is a woman in her late teens or twenties in good health and CMV-seronegative.

This clone has more than one count but fewer than ten. The V gene is TRBV19, the J gene TRBJ1-1; D not resolved. Germline V gene lookup returns CDR1 LNHDA and CDR2 SQIVND (reference sequence). Trimming stripped 5 bases from V and 1 base from J, with 14 bases between. The CDR3 loop spans 15 amino acids. CDR3 DNA sequence: TGTGCCAGTAGTTTGTACGGGAGGACGAACACTGAAGCTTTCTTT. It specifies CASSLYGRTNTEAFF.

The count of this clone is one. The J gene is TRBJ2-2, the V gene TRBV5-1; possible D gene TRBD1, 6 bases. Germline V lookup: CDR1 SGHRS, CDR2 YFSETQ. V lost 4 bases and J 0 bases, leaving 10 bases between the germline ends. The CDR3 extends over 15 amino acids. The CDR3 is CASSLTGANTGELFF. The DNA of the CDR3 is TGCGCCAGCAGCCTGACAGGAGCGAACACCGGGGAGCTGTTTTTT.

In its sample, this clone was seen a few times. The rearrangement joins TRBV2 to TRBJ2-1; D is ambiguous. Germline V gives CDR1 SNHLY, CDR2 FYNNEI. Deletions cut 7 bases from V and 3 bases from J, with 7 bases between. This CDR3 is 12 amino acids long. This chain's CDR3 is CASNPGYNEQFF. The CDR3 DNA follows: TGTGCCAGCAACCCGGGCTACAATGAGCAGTTCTTC.

This clone showed up just once. The chain has TRBV6-5 and TRBJ2-7; 10 bases map to TRBD1. Losses at the gene ends were 8 bases for V and 7 bases for J; bases not matched to a gene: 11. CDR1 and CDR2 (germline): MNHEY, SVGAGI. The CDR3 contains 14 residues. DNA of the CDR3: TGTGCCAGCGCAATAGGGACAGGGGCCCGTGAGCAGTACTTC. This codes for CASAIGTGAREQYF.

The table lists this clone with a count of one. The chain is built from TRBV15 and TRBJ2-1; possibly TRBD2 for D (5 bases). Germline V gene lookup returns CDR1 LNHNV and CDR2 YYDKDF (reference sequence). V lost 3 bases and J 0 bases, leaving 6 bases between the germline ends. The CDR3 has 14 amino acids. CDR3 in DNA: TGTGCCACCAGCAGGGGGAGCTCCTACAATGAGCAGTTCTTC. Its translation is CATSRGSSYNEQFF.

The V and J genes are TRBV28 and TRBJ1-5, with 7 bases fitting TRBD1. The V segment lost 8 bases and the J segment 4 bases; nucleotides outside the gene matches: 8. CDR1 and CDR2 (germline): MDHEN, SYDVKM. The CDR3 has 14 residues. CDR3 nucleotides: TGTGCCAGCTCAAGGGACAGCGTAAATCAGCCCCAGCATTTT. Encoded protein: CASSRDSVNQPQHF.

The chain recombines TRBV28 with TRBJ2-1, with a tentative D call TRBD2 (6 bases). V shed 5 bases and J shed 12 bases, with 29 bases lying between them. Looked up from germline, CDR1 is MDHEN and CDR2 is SYDVKM. CDR3 length equals 17 residues. CDR3 DNA sequence: TGTGCCAGCAGTCCGGCTGAGGGCGAGGAAGGGACTCTTCTGCAGTTCTTC. Its translation: CASSPAEGEEGTLLQFF.

This rearrangement joins TRBV5-6 to TRBJ2-7; 13 bases agree with TRBD2. V lost 5 bases to trimming and J lost 5 bases; unmatched junction nucleotides: 4. The CDR3 loop spans 14 amino acids. The germline V gene encodes CDR1 SGHDT and CDR2 YYEEEE. The CDR3 spells CASRLAGGRNEQYF. DNA of the CDR3: TGTGCCAGCAGACTAGCGGGAGGGCGGAACGAGCAGTACTTC.

V gene TRBV7-9 combines with J gene TRBJ2-2; 10 bases align to TRBD1. The CDR3 length is 15 residues. The germline CDR1 and CDR2 sequences are SEHNR and FQNEAQ (reference sequence). With V trimmed by 8 bases and J by 4 bases, 7 bases remained unmatched. The chain's CDR3 is CASRPGQGFTGELFF. The CDR3 DNA is TGTGCCAGCCGGCCGGGACAGGGGTTCACCGGGGAGCTGTTTTTT.

This clone was detected only a few times. V gene TRBV4-1 combines with J gene TRBJ2-7, with 9 bases aligning to TRBD1. This CDR3 spans 15 amino acids. J was trimmed by 5 bases and V by 4 bases; bases with no gene match: 9. CDR1 MGHRA and CDR2 YSYEKL come from the germline V gene. CDR3 sequence: CASSPQGQGRHEQYF. In nucleotides, the CDR3 is TGCGCCAGCAGCCCACAAGGACAGGGGAGGCACGAGCAGTACTTC.

The chain uses TRBV10-3 and TRBJ2-3, with a possible D match to TRBD1 (5 bases). CDR1 ENHRY and CDR2 SYGVKD come from the germline V gene. The CDR3 consists of 16 residues. The germline V and J ends were trimmed by 11 bases and 0 bases, with 21 bases remaining between them. The CDR3 region has the DNA TGTGCCGCTTCGACAACAGGATCCCAAAGCACAGATACGCAGTATTTT. The encoded protein is CAASTTGSQSTDTQYF.

J is TRBJ2-5 and V is TRBV27, with 13 bases matching TRBD2. Per germline, CDR1 MNHEY and CDR2 SMNVEV (reference sequence). With 5 bases clipped from V and 2 bases from J, the junction kept 5 bases outside the gene matches. The CDR3 has 16 residues. In nucleotides, the CDR3 is TGTGCCAGCAGTCCACTACTAGCGGGAGGGCAAGAGACCCAGTACTTC. It yields the protein CASSPLLAGGQETQYF.

This chain connects TRBV30 to TRBJ1-5, with 7 positions matching TRBD1. Trimming at V came to 2 bases and at J to 0 bases, leaving 4 bases not matched to a gene. Germline CDR1 is GTSNPN and CDR2 is SVGIG (reference sequence). The CDR3 consists of 15 residues. The DNA of the CDR3 is TGTGCCTGGAGTCCAGGGACAGTTAGCAATCAGCCCCAGCATTTT. It encodes CAWSPGTVSNQPQHF. Full variable domain (outside the CDR3, taken from reference TRBV30 and TRBJ1-5): SQTIHQWPATLVQPVGSPLSLECTVEGTSNPNLYWYRQAAGRGLQLLFYSVGIGQISSEVPQNLSASRPQDRQFILSSKKLLLSDSGFYLCAWSPGTVSNQPQHFGDGTRLSIL.

The gene calls are TRBV19 and TRBJ2-7; TRBD2 matches 10 bases. The V and J ends lost 4 bases and 4 bases, in that order; junction bases with no gene match: 13. CDR3 length: 17 residues. The germline CDR1 and CDR2 sequences are LNHDA and SQIVND (reference sequence). For the CDR3, the DNA is TGTGCCAGTAGTACCCTTCCTAAGACTAGCGGGTTTTACGAGCAGTACTTC. As protein: CASSTLPKTSGFYEQYF.

CDR3: CASSFQARTNEKLFF. The CDR3 DNA reads TGTGCCAGCAGCTTCCAGGCAAGAACTAATGAAAAACTGTTTTTT. The rearrangement uses TRBV5-6 and TRBJ1-4, with no clear D. Germline CDR1 SGHDT, CDR2 YYEEEE. The CDR3 spans 15 residues. With 2 bases removed from V and 1 base from J, the gap between germline ends came to 9 bases.

V gene TRBV15 combines with J gene TRBJ2-4; 8 bases align to TRBD1. The germline V gene has CDR1 LNHNV and CDR2 YYDKDF (reference sequence). The CDR3 extends over 13 amino acids. The ends lost 2 bases at V and 12 bases at J; junction bases unmatched: 6. CDR3 nucleotides: TGTGCCACCAGCAGACAGGGGGCGCTAAATCAGTACTTC. Its translation: CATSRQGALNQYF.

This chain links TRBV28 with TRBJ1-2, with 8 bases aligning to TRBD1. V dropped 3 bases and J dropped 6; count of bases not matched to a gene: 9. CDR1 is MDHEN, CDR2 SYDVKM, per germline. This CDR3 has 15 residues. CDR3 in DNA: TGTGCCAGCAGTTTTGGATCGACAGGGGTACATGGCTACACCTTC. Amino acids: CASSFGSTGVHGYTF.

The chain links TRBV7-6 to TRBJ2-3, with 12 bases that match TRBD2. V shed 2 bases and J 4 bases; nucleotides not matched to a gene: 4. The CDR3 sequence is 16 residues long. Germline CDR1 is SGHVS and CDR2 is FNYEAQ. CDR3 loop: CASSLFLAGGPDTQYF. For the CDR3, the DNA is TGTGCCAGCAGCTTATTTCTAGCGGGAGGGCCAGATACGCAGTATTTT.

This clone was observed a single time. The chain is built from TRBV6-5 and TRBJ1-2; TRBD1 agrees at 8 bases. V shed 2 bases and J 5 bases; nucleotides not matched to a gene: 1. Germline V gene sequence: CDR1 MNHEY, CDR2 SVGAGI. The CDR3 consists of 13 residues. DNA of the CDR3: TGTGCCAGCAGTTACAGGACAGGGTATGGCTACACCTTC. It yields the protein CASSYRTGYGYTF.

The rearrangement uses TRBV7-3 and TRBJ2-1; D is ambiguous. The CDR3 consists of 13 residues. The V gene's germline CDR1 is SGHTA and CDR2 FQGTGA. Deletions cut 1 base from V and 10 bases from J, with 11 bases between. CDR3 sequence (DNA): TGTGCCAGCAGCTTAAATGCTGGCAGGGAGCAGTTCTTC. Protein: CASSLNAGREQFF.

The gene calls are TRBV5-6 and TRBJ1-2, with 7 bases identical to TRBD1. Germline V CDR1 and CDR2: SGHDT, YYEEEE. V was pared by 4 bases and J by 4 bases, with 10 bases of the junction left unmatched. This CDR3 is built from 15 residues. For the CDR3, the DNA is TGTGCCAGCAGCCCGCGACAGGGTGCCTTCTATGGCTACACCTTC. Amino acids: CASSPRQGAFYGYTF. The full variable domain, rest sourced from reference TRBV5-6 and TRBJ1-2, is DAGVTQSPTHLIKTRGQQVTLRCSPKSGHDTVSWYQQALGQGPQFIFQYYEEEERQRGNFPDRFSGHQFPNYSSELNVNALLLGDSALYLCASSPRQGAFYGYTFGSGTRLTVV.

This chain links TRBV15 with TRBJ2-7, with 10 bases that match TRBD1. Germline CDR1 reads LNHNV; CDR2 reads YYDKDF (reference sequence). CDR3 length equals 16 residues. With V trimmed by 3 bases and J by 2 bases, 7 bases remained unmatched. The CDR3 coding sequence is TGTGCCACCAGCAGGGAGCGGACAGGGGGGGCCTACGAGCAGTACTTC. This translates into CATSRERTGGAYEQYF. The full variable domain, completed using reference TRBV15 and TRBJ2-7, is DAMVIQNPRYQVTQFGKPVTLSCSQTLNHNVMYWYQQKSSQAPKLLFHYYDKDFNNEADTPDNFQSRRPNTSFCFLDIRSPGLGDTAMYLCATSRERTGGAYEQYFGPGTRLTVT.

CDR3 bases: TGTGCCAGCAGTGAGGGTGGAGGGCTCTACGAGCAGTACTTC. It specifies CASSEGGGLYEQYF. The rearrangement joins TRBV6-1 to TRBJ2-7; D might be TRBD2 (6 bases). V lost 3 bases and J lost 3, with 12 bases in between. The CDR3 length is 14 residues. CDR1 is MNHNS, CDR2 SASEGT, per germline.

This sequence joins TRBV5-4 and TRBJ2-7, with D perhaps matching TRBD1 (6 bases). The CDR3 loop spans 15 amino acids. The germline V gene encodes CDR1 SGHNT and CDR2 YYREEE (reference sequence). The V and J ends lost 3 bases and 7 bases respectively, with 20 bases between them. The chain's CDR3 is CASSSTTRQVGEQYF. In nucleotides, the CDR3 is TGTGCCAGCAGCTCAACGACAAGACAGGTGGGAGAGCAGTACTTC. Complete variable domain (other parts from reference TRBV5-4 and TRBJ2-7): ETGVTQSPTHLIKTRGQQVTLRCSSQSGHNTVSWYQQALGQGPQFIFQYYREEENGRGNFPPRFSGLQFPNYSSELNVNALELDDSALYLCASSSTTRQVGEQYFGPGTRLTVT.

The chain employs TRBV5-1 and TRBJ2-2; a possible D gene is TRBD1 (6 bases). Trimming shortened V by 4 bases and J by 3 bases, and 10 bases separated the two germline ends. Germline CDR1 is SGHRS and CDR2 is YFSETQ. The CDR3 sequence is 14 residues long. In DNA form, the CDR3 reads TGCGCCAGCAGCGGACGACAGGACACCGGGGAGCTGTTTTTT. Translated: CASSGRQDTGELFF.

This clone was picked up a small number of times. The J gene is TRBJ2-5, the V gene TRBV7-9, with a tentative D call TRBD1 (5 bases). The CDR3 is made up of 14 amino acids. Germline V lookup: CDR1 SEHNR, CDR2 FQNEAQ (reference sequence). Trimming stripped 5 bases from V and 4 bases from J, with 14 bases between. The CDR3 nucleotides are TGTGCCAGCAGCCCCAAGGGGTTGGGAGAGACCCAGTACTTC. It yields the protein CASSPKGLGETQYF.

This rearrangement joins TRBV18 to TRBJ2-7; no firm D call. V lost 3 bases to trimming and J lost 6 bases, with 12 bases between them. Looked up from germline, CDR1 is KGHSH and CDR2 is LQKENI. CDR3 length: 13 amino acids. The CDR3 nucleotides read TGTGCCAGCTCACCCGGTCGACTTCGCGAGCAGTACTTC. Translating gives CASSPGRLREQYF.

The chain has TRBV27 and TRBJ2-1; 7 bases are shared with TRBD2. Germline V CDR1 and CDR2: MNHEY, SMNVEV (reference sequence). This CDR3 has 16 residues. V shed 3 bases, J shed 5 bases, and the junction held 10 bases outside the gene matches. The DNA of the CDR3 is TGTGCCAGCAGTTTTAATGGGGGGGAGGGTGACAATGAGCAGTTCTTC. Protein: CASSFNGGEGDNEQFF.

The chain recombines TRBV4-3 with TRBJ1-1; tentatively, D is TRBD1 (5 bases). The germline V and J ends were trimmed by 3 bases and 8 bases, with 10 bases remaining between them. CDR1 is LGHNA, CDR2 YSLEER, per germline. There are 12 residues in the CDR3. The CDR3 sequence: CASSHSGGEAFF. The CDR3 DNA is TGCGCCAGCAGCCATTCCGGGGGGGAAGCTTTCTTT.